These T cell receptor beta chains were read from a single sample in a study of T cells in Graves' hyperthyroidism and ophthalmopathy. TCRdb ran MiXCR on the multiplex PCR reads and lists one entry per CDR3 protein. The sample has 600,000 or so distinct CDR3 sequences, approximately 15% seen once. The specimen sequenced was blood. These receptors all stem from a woman younger than 30 with Graves' ophthalmopathy. Each CDR3 is given with its conserved first and last residue. Fields, in order: J gene, V gene, clone size, D gene, CDR3 DNA, CDR3 protein. A D gene is named only where the DNA matches it firmly. Not every row has a clone size; where given, it reads once, few, many or a size class.

TRBJ2-7	TRBV20-1	many	TRBD2	TGCAGTGCTAGGGCTAGCGGGAGGTACGAGCAGTACTTC	CSARASGRYEQYF
TRBJ2-2	TRBV5-1	NA	TRBD1	TGCGCCAGCTCCGGGACAGGGATCACCGGGGAGCTGTTTTTT	CASSGTGITGELFF
TRBJ1-5	TRBV18	NA	NA	TGTGCCAGCTCACCATCGGGGCCGCCGGGAAATCAGCCCCAGCATTTT	CASSPSGPPGNQPQHF
TRBJ2-1	TRBV11-3	NA	NA	TGTGCCAGCAGCTTGGCGGCAGGCGCATCCTTTTACAATGAGCAGTTCTTC	CASSLAAGASFYNEQFF
TRBJ2-7	TRBV11-3	many	TRBD2	TGTGCCAGCAGCGCCGCTAGCGGGAGTTGGGACGAGCAGTACTTC	CASSAASGSWDEQYF
TRBJ2-1	TRBV6-1	many	NA	TGTGCCGTAACCGGGACGGGGATAAATGAGCAGTTCTTC	CAVTGTGINEQFF
TRBJ2-7	TRBV7-6	many	NA	TGTGCCAGCAGCCCCCGACAGGCCTACGAGCAGTACTTC	CASSPRQAYEQYF
TRBJ2-1	TRBV10-3	NA	TRBD2	TGTGCCATCAGTGAGGAGCTAGCGGGAGGCAGCTACAATGAGCAGTTCTTC	CAISEELAGGSYNEQFF
TRBJ1-5	TRBV27	many	NA	TGTGCCACTGGTGGCAATCAGCCCCAGCATTTT	CATGGNQPQHF
TRBJ2-7	TRBV30	few	TRBD2	TGTGCCTGGAGTAAGCAGCGGGAGAGACACGAGCAGTACTTC	CAWSKQRERHEQYF
TRBJ2-1	TRBV20-1	many	TRBD2	TGCAGTGCTAGAGATGTGGGACTAGCGGTCTCATGGGATGAGCAGTTCTTC	CSARDVGLAVSWDEQFF
TRBJ2-1	TRBV24-1	many	TRBD2	TGTGCCACCAGTGATTTGGGGGGCGGAACCGGGACTAGCTTGCATGAGCAGTTCTTC	CATSDLGGGTGTSLHEQFF
TRBJ2-7	TRBV27	many	NA	TGTGCCAGCAGTTGGAGGGGACAGAGCTACGAGCAGTACTTC	CASSWRGQSYEQYF
TRBJ2-3	TRBV20-1	many	TRBD2	TGCAGTGCTAGCCAGGGAGCGGGAGTGGGAGATACGCAGTATTTT	CSASQGAGVGDTQYF
TRBJ2-7	TRBV6-6	few	TRBD2	TGTGCCAGCAGTTACTCCCCTAGCGGGAGGTACGAGCAGTACTTC	CASSYSPSGRYEQYF
TRBJ1-4	TRBV27	many	NA	TGTGCCAGCAGTTTATCGAGGGGGTTTAATGAAAAACTGTTTTTT	CASSLSRGFNEKLFF
TRBJ2-2	TRBV10-3	few	TRBD2	TGTGCCAAAACCGGGACTAGCGCCACCGGGGAGCTGTTTTTT	CAKTGTSATGELFF
TRBJ1-1	TRBV12-3/TRBV12-4	many	NA	TGTGCCAGCAGTTTAGGGGCAGGTTTCGGAGCTTTCTTT	CASSLGAGFGAFF
TRBJ2-7	TRBV27	few	TRBD2	TGTGCCAGCAGTTTGCGAAATAGACTAGCGGGAGAGGAGCAGTACTTC	CASSLRNRLAGEEQYF
TRBJ2-3	TRBV30	many	NA	TGTGCCTGGAGAATATCCGGGGGACCGGGTACGCAGTATTTT	CAWRISGGPGTQYF
TRBJ2-1	TRBV11-1	many	NA	TGTGCCAGCAGCTTAGCGTGGGCGGCTTACAATGAGCAGTTCTTC	CASSLAWAAYNEQFF
TRBJ1-4	TRBV10-3	many	TRBD1	TGTGCCATCAGTCCCGGGACAGGGCAGGGTGAAAAACTGTTTTTT	CAISPGTGQGEKLFF
TRBJ2-7	TRBV28	many	TRBD1	TGTGCCAGCAGTTCCCGGGACAGGGGAGGCTACGAGCAGTACTTC	CASSSRDRGGYEQYF
TRBJ2-7	TRBV27	many	NA	TGTGCCAGCAGTTTAAGGCCGGGAATCGGCACCTACGAGCAGTACTTC	CASSLRPGIGTYEQYF
TRBJ2-1	TRBV29-1	few	NA	TGCAGCGTTACCCCGACAGTCGGCCTATACAATGAGCAGTTCTTC	CSVTPTVGLYNEQFF
TRBJ2-1	TRBV20-1	NA	NA	TGCAGTGCTAGCCATACAGGGGCTAGCGGGCACTCCTACAATGAGCAGTTCTTC	CSASHTGASGHSYNEQFF
TRBJ2-7	TRBV30	many	NA	TGTGCCTGTTCCCCTGGAGTCGGCGAGCAGTACTTC	CACSPGVGEQYF
TRBJ2-3	TRBV4-2	few	NA	TGTGCCAGCAGCCAAGCCCCCCCGTTACTCGGCACAGATACGCAGTATTTT	CASSQAPPLLGTDTQYF
TRBJ2-1	TRBV4-2	NA	TRBD2	TGTGCCAGCAGCCAAGAAGGGGAAACTAGCGTCCCCTACAATGAGCAGTTCTTC	CASSQEGETSVPYNEQFF
TRBJ2-1	TRBV27	many	NA	TGTGCCAGCAGTTTAAGGGGGTTCCCTTACAATGAGCAGTTCTTC	CASSLRGFPYNEQFF
TRBJ2-4	TRBV6-2/TRBV6-3	many	NA	TGTGCCAGCAAAGCGGCCAAAAACATTCAGTACTTC	CASKAAKNIQYF
TRBJ2-7	TRBV7-8	many	NA	TGTGCCAGCAGCCCCCGGGAGCTCATCTTCCACGAGCAGTACTTC	CASSPRELIFHEQYF
TRBJ2-7	TRBV5-6	few	TRBD2	TGTGCCAGCAGCTTGGGAGCGGGACCCTACGAGCAGTACTTC	CASSLGAGPYEQYF
TRBJ2-7	TRBV6-2/TRBV6-3	few	NA	TGTGCCAGTACGAGAGGGGGAGGAATCGTGTACGAGCAGTACTTC	CASTRGGGIVYEQYF
TRBJ2-5	TRBV7-9	many	NA	TGTGCCAGCAGCTTTTTCGGCCAAGAGACCCAGTACTTC	CASSFFGQETQYF
TRBJ2-7	TRBV9	many	NA	TGTGCCAGCAGCGCAGCCGCGGGCGAGCAGTACTTC	CASSAAAGEQYF
TRBJ1-4	TRBV9	NA	TRBD1	TGTGCCAGCACCCCCGGGACAGGGAATGAAAAACTGTTTTTT	CASTPGTGNEKLFF
TRBJ1-1	TRBV11-3	many	NA	TGTGCCAGCAGCTTAGGGGGAGGGGGGAACACTGAAGCTTTCTTT	CASSLGGGGNTEAFF
TRBJ1-1	TRBV27	many	NA	TGTGCCAGCAGTTGGGGAGGGGCCAACACTGAAGCTTTCTTT	CASSWGGANTEAFF
TRBJ2-7	TRBV30	many	NA	TGTGCCTGGAGTGGCGACAGCTACTACGAGCAGTACTTC	CAWSGDSYYEQYF
TRBJ2-7	TRBV20-1	many	NA	TGCAGTGCTGGAGAGCGAGGGCGGGCCTACGAGCAGTACTTC	CSAGERGRAYEQYF
TRBJ2-7	TRBV9	many	TRBD1	TGTGCCAGCAGCGTAGCAGGGACAGGGAACTACGAGCAGTACTTC	CASSVAGTGNYEQYF
TRBJ2-7	TRBV6-5	many	NA	TGTGCCAGCAGTTACTCAACTCCGGGGGCCTACGAGCAGTACTTC	CASSYSTPGAYEQYF
TRBJ2-7	TRBV6-1	NA	NA	TGTGCCACCGGCTGGGTAGACGAGCAGTACTTC	CATGWVDEQYF
TRBJ2-3	TRBV25-1	NA	NA	TGTGCCAGCAGCGTTGAAGAACAAGTATGGAGGGGTGCAGATACGCAGTATTTT	CASSVEEQVWRGADTQYF
TRBJ1-2	TRBV14	few	TRBD1	TGTGCCAGCAGCCGGGACAGGGATGTCTACGGCTACACCTTC	CASSRDRDVYGYTF